This entry is about one TCR beta chain. At one end, the junction sequence differs from germline, possibly due to a read error. The data derive from a study of blood T cell repertoires in COVID-19. TCRdb keeps only in-frame clones here, not all; method: immunoSEQ multiplex PCR. The sample contains a few hundred thousand clones, 70% to 90% of which appear only once. CDR1 is SNHLY, CDR2 FYNNEI, per germline. This CDR3 contains 14 residues. The source of this sequence is a woman aged 60-75 years who had recovered from COVID-19. The V call is TRBV2, the J call TRBJ1-1, with TRBD1 identical over 7 bases. Sequenced sample: PBMCs or T cells enriched from blood (not recorded which). CDR3 bases: TGTGCCAGCAGTCCCTTGACAGGGAACGCTGAAGCTTTCTTT. This sequence encodes CASSPLTGNAEAFF.